Listed here are 11 T cell receptor beta chains from one sample, sequenced in a study of T cells in Graves' hyperthyroidism and ophthalmopathy. Authors of the study amplified TCR beta CDR3 regions from RNA transcripts. HTBI primers were employed in a first-round RT-PCR of the TCR CDR3. MiXCR, run by TCRdb on the multiplex PCR reads, gives a single entry per CDR3 protein. The data show some 600,000 distinct CDR3 sequences, over 11% seen once. What was sequenced was blood. The receptors were sampled from a woman in her twenties or thirties with Graves' hyperthyroidism that later progressed to Graves' ophthalmopathy.

This clonotype appeared a few times. V and J are TRBV20-1 and TRBJ2-3; D gene uncertain. The CDR3 loop spans 14 amino acids. V was shortened by 5 bases and J by 4 bases, with 16 bases between the two germline ends. The germline V gene encodes CDR1 DFQATT and CDR2 SNEGSKA (reference sequence). The CDR3 sequence is CSALRQSVSDTQYF. The DNA of the CDR3 is TGCAGTGCTCTAAGGCAATCAGTCTCAGATACGCAGTATTTT.

This clonotype was counted only a few times. The rearrangement links TRBV4-2 to TRBJ2-7, with TRBD2 matching over 7 bases. Germline values: CDR1 LGHNA, CDR2 YNFKEQ. The CDR3 has 14 amino acids. Unmatched junction bases numbered 4, after V lost 0 bases and J lost 5 bases. For the CDR3, the DNA is TGTGCCAGCAGCCAAGAACCGGCGGGAGACGAGCAGTACTTC. Translating it yields CASSQEPAGDEQYF.

This clonotype was seen ten or more times. The V call is TRBV6-1, the J call TRBJ1-5; TRBD1 matches 10 bases. The CDR3 has 16 amino acids. J was trimmed by 1 base and V by 3 bases; bases with no gene match: 3. Germline V lookup: CDR1 MNHNS, CDR2 SASEGT. The CDR3 sequence is CASSDRQGASNQPQHF. The CDR3 nucleotides read TGTGCCAGCAGTGACCGACAGGGGGCGAGCAATCAGCCCCAGCATTTT.

In its sample, this clonotype was seen many times. The gene calls are TRBV5-1 and TRBJ2-1; 11 bases fit TRBD2. This CDR3 spans 17 amino acids. The V segment lost 4 bases and the J segment 1 base; nucleotides outside the gene matches: 7. Germline V gives CDR1 SGHRS, CDR2 YFSETQ. The CDR3 protein is CASSGGTSGASYNEQFF. Written as DNA, the CDR3 is TGCGCCAGCAGCGGCGGGACTAGCGGAGCTTCCTACAATGAGCAGTTCTTC. Full variable domain (missing parts from reference TRBV5-1 and TRBJ2-1): KAGVTQTPRYLIKTRGQQVTLSCSPISGHRSVSWYQQTPGQGLQFLFEYFSETQRNKGNFPGRFSGRQFSNSRSEMNVSTLELGDSALYLCASSGGTSGASYNEQFFGPGTRLTVL.

Ten or more counts support this clonotype. The V call is TRBV2, the J call TRBJ2-1, with 8 positions matching TRBD2. The germline CDR1 and CDR2 sequences are SNHLY and FYNNEI. J lost 5 bases, V lost 6 bases, and 6 bases had no gene match. This CDR3 has 14 amino acids. The CDR3 loop reads CASRPGLGNNEQFF. The CDR3 DNA is TGTGCCAGCAGGCCGGGACTAGGAAACAATGAGCAGTTCTTC.

This clonotype was detected ten times or more. The CDR3, as DNA: TGTGCCAGCAGGGCAAAACAGTGGGCCGAGCAGTACTTC. Protein sequence: CASRAKQWAEQYF. This chain uses TRBV6-1 with TRBJ2-7; D unresolved. The CDR3 is made up of 13 amino acids. The germline V gene encodes CDR1 MNHNS and CDR2 SASEGT. Deletions cut 6 bases from V and 6 bases from J, with 15 bases between.

This clonotype was seen at least ten times. The chain joins TRBV6-1 to TRBJ1-2; D is perhaps TRBD1 (6 bases). The ends were cut back, 5 bases at V and 4 bases at J, with 11 bases in the middle. The CDR3 contains 13 residues. Germline lookup yields CDR1 MNHNS and CDR2 SASEGT. CDR3: CASSLDRSYGYTF. The DNA for the CDR3 is TGTGCCAGCAGTCTGGACAGATCCTATGGCTACACCTTC.

V and J are TRBV9 and TRBJ2-5; 10 nucleotides match TRBD1. The germline V gene has CDR1 SGDLS and CDR2 YYNGEE. The CDR3 is 18 residues long. With V trimmed by 4 bases and J by 3 bases, 15 bases remained unmatched. The CDR3 region has the DNA TGTGCCAGCAGCACCCACAGGGGGGTGACAGGGGGCGAAGAGACCCAGTACTTC. This sequence encodes CASSTHRGVTGGEETQYF. The complete variable domain, with remaining parts taken from reference TRBV9 and TRBJ2-5, reads DSGVTQTPKHLITATGQRVTLRCSPRSGDLSVYWYQQSLDQGLQFLIQYYNGEERAKGNILERFSAQQFPDLHSELNLSSLELGDSALYFCASSTHRGVTGGEETQYFGPGTRLLVL.

This clonotype came up many times. The J gene is TRBJ2-2, the V gene TRBV6-2 or TRBV6-3, with D unclear. Germline CDR1 and CDR2: MNHEY and SVGEGT. The V end was cut by 7 bases, the J end by 7 bases, with 13 bases between. This CDR3 comprises 13 residues. The CDR3 spells CASTIASGGELFF. The CDR3 coding sequence is TGTGCCAGCACCATAGCATCTGGCGGGGAGCTGTTTTTT.

There are many counts of this clonotype. CDR3 sequence: CAIKLQDRNTEAFF. The CDR3 DNA reads TGTGCCATCAAGCTCCAGGACAGGAACACTGAAGCTTTCTTT. This sequence joins TRBV10-3 and TRBJ1-1, with a tentative D call TRBD1 (6 bases). The ends were cut back, 7 bases at V and 1 base at J, with 13 bases in the middle. This CDR3 contains 14 residues. Germline CDR1 reads ENHRY; CDR2 reads SYGVKD.

This clonotype was seen at least ten times. DNA for the CDR3: TGTGCCAGCAGCCTGACTTCGTACCAAGAGACCCAGTACTTC. It yields the protein CASSLTSYQETQYF. The genes are TRBV12-3 or TRBV12-4 and TRBJ2-5; D gene unclear. The V gene lost 6 bases and the J gene lost 0 bases, with 11 bases spanning the gap. The CDR3 covers 14 residues.